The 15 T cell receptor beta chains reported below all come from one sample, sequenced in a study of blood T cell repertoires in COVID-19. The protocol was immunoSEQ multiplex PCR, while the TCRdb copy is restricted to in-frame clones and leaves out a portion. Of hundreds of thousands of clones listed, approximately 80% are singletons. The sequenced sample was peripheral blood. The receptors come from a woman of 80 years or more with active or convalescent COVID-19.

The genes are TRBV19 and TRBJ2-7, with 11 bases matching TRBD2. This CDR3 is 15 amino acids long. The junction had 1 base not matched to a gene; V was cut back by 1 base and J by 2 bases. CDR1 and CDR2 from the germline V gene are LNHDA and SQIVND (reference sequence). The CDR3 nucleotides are TGTGCCAGTAGTATAGGACTAGCGGGGACCTACGAGCAGTACTTC. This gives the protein CASSIGLAGTYEQYF. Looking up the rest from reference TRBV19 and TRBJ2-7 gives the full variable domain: DGGITQSPKYLFRKEGQNVTLSCEQNLNHDAMYWYRQDPGQGLRLIYYSQIVNDFQKGDIAEGYSVSREKKESFPLTVTSAQKNPTAFYLCASSIGLAGTYEQYFGPGTRLTVT.

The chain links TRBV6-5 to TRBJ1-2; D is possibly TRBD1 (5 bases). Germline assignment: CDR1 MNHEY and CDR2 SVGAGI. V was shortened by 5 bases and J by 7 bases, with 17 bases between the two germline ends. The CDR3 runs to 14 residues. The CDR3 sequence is CASSPVGGARGYTF. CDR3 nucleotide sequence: TGTGCCAGCAGTCCTGTAGGTGGGGCGCGTGGCTACACCTTC.

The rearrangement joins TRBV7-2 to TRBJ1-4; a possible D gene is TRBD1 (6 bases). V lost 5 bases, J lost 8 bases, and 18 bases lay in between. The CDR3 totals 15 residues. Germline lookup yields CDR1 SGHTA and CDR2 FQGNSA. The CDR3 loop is CASSPYGQSGEKLFF. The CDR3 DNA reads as TGTGCCAGCAGCCCCTACGGACAGAGTGGGGAAAAACTGTTTTTT.

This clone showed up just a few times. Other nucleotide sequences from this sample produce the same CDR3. CDR3 sequence reads: CASSSTHNYGYTF. The CDR3 DNA is TGTGCCAGCAGCTCCACACATAACTATGGCTACACCTTC. The chain combines TRBV7-9 with TRBJ1-2; the D is unclear. The CDR3 is 13 residues long. CDR1 and CDR2 (germline): SEHNR, FQNEAQ (reference sequence). Trimming took off 4 bases at V and 1 base at J, with 7 bases between the two ends.

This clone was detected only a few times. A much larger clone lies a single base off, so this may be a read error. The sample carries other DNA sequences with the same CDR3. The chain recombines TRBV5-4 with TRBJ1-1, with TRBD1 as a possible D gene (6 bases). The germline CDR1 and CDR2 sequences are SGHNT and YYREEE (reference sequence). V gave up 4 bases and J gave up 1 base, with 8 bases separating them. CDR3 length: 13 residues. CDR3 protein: CASSVDRNTEAFF. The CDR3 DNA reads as TGTGCCAGCAGCGTGGACAGGAACACTGAAGCTTTCTTT.

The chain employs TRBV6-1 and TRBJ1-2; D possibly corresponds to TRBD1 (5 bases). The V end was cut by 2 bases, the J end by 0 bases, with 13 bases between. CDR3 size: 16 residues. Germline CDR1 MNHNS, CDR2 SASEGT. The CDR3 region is CASSERGLTPNYGYTF. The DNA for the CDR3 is TGTGCCAGCAGTGAAAGGGGCCTCACGCCTAACTATGGCTACACCTTC.

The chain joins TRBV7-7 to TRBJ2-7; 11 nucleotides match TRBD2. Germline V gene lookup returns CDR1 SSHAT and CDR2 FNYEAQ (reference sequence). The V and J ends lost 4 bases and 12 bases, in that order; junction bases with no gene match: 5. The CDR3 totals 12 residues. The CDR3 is CASSSSGGKAYF. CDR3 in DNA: TGTGCCAGCAGCTCTAGCGGGGGGAAGGCGTACTTC.

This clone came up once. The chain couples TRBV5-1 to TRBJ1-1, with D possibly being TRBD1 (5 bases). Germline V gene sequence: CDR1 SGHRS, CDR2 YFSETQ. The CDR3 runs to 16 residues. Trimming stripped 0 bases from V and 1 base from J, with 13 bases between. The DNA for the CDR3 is TGCGCCAGCAGCTTGGCCCCCAGGGCCGGGAACACTGAAGCTTTCTTT. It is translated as CASSLAPRAGNTEAFF.

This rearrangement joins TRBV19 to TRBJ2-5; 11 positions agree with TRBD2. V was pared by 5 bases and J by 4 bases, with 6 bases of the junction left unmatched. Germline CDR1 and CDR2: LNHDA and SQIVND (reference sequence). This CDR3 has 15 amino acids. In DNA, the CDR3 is TGTGCCAGTAGTGTTAGCGGGGGGGCCAGAGAGACCCAGTACTTC. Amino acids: CASSVSGGARETQYF.

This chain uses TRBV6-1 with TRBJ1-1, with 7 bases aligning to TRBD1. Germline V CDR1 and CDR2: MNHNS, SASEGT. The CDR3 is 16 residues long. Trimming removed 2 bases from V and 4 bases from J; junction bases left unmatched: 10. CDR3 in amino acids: CASSEPGRQGGTEAFF. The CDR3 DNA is TGTGCCAGCAGTGAACCTGGGAGACAGGGTGGCACTGAAGCTTTCTTT.

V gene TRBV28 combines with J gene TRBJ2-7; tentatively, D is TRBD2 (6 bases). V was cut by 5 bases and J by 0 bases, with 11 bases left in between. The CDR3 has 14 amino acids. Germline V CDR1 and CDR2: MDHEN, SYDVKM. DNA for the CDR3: TGTGCCAGCAGTGGAGCGGGTAGCTCCTACGAGCAGTACTTC. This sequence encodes CASSGAGSSYEQYF.

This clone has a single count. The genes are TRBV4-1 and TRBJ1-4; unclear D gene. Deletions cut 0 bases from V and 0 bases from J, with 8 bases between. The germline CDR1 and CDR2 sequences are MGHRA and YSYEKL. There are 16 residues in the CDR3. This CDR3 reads CASSQDRTSTNEKLFF. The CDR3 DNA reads TGCGCCAGCAGCCAAGATAGGACTTCAACTAATGAAAAACTGTTTTTT.

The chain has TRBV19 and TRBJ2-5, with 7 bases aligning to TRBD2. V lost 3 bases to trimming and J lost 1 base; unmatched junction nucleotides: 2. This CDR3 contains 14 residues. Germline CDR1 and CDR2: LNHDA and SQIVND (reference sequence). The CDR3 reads CASSISGGQETQYF. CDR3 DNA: TGTGCCAGTAGTATCTCGGGGGGCCAAGAGACCCAGTACTTC.

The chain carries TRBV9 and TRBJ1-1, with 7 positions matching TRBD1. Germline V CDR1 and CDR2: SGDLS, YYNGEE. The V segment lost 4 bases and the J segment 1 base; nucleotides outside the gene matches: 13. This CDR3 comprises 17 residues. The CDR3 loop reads CASSTRGEGARNTEAFF. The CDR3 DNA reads TGTGCCAGCAGCACTCGGGGAGAGGGGGCGAGGAACACTGAAGCTTTCTTT.

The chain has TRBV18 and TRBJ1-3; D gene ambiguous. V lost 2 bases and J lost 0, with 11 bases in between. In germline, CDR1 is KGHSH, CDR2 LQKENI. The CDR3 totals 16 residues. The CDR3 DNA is TGTGCCAGCTCACCAATTTCAGATGTCTCTGGAAACACCATATATTTT. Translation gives CASSPISDVSGNTIYF.